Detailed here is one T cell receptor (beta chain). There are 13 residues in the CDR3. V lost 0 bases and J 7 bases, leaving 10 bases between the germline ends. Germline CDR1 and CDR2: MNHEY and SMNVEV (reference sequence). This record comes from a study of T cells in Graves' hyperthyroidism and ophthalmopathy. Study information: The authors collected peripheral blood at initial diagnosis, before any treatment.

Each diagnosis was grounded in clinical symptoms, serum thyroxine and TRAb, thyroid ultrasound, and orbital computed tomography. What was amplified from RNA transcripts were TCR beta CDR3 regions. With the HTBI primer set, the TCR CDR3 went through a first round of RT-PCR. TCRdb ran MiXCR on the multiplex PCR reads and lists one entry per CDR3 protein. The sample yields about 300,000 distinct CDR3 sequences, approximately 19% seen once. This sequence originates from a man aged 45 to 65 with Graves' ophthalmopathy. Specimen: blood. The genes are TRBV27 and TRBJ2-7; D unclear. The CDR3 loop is CASSLSIRREQYF. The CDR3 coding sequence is TGTGCCAGCAGTTTATCGATACGACGGGAGCAGTACTTC.